These T cell receptor beta chains were read from a single sample in a study of shared clonotypes between healthy human individuals. Libraries were prepared by immunoSEQ multiplex PCR; TCRdb keeps only in-frame clonotypes and omits some of them. Of more than 2 million clones listed, 95% were seen once; the top ten hold 0.13%. Input material: naive CD4+ T cells sorted from blood. All receptors derive from a man aged 18 to 30 in good health. The conserved cysteine and the conserved F or W are not part of the CDR3 here. Each record gives: V gene, CDR3 protein.

v_gene: TRBV28; CDR3aa: ASSMRNTGELF
v_gene: TRBV27; CDR3aa: ATRTGNYGYT
v_gene: TRBV10-2; CDR3aa: ASSGARHLGWDYNEQF
v_gene: TRBV28; CDR3aa: ASSLVTGVGQPQH
v_gene: TRBV15; CDR3aa: ATRASTRIQETQY
v_gene: TRBV30; CDR3aa: AWSDPRVIHYGYT
v_gene: TRBV6-6; CDR3aa: ASSYPTSGRSDTQY
v_gene: TRBV7-2; CDR3aa: ASSLGEAKLF
v_gene: TRBV7-2; CDR3aa: ASSLNSGRAGYEQF
v_gene: TRBV5-6; CDR3aa: ASIKQGLFRDTGELF
v_gene: TRBV28; CDR3aa: ASSLPSGGVETQY
v_gene: TRBV7-9; CDR3aa: ASSLQGALGYT
v_gene: TRBV5-1; CDR3aa: ASSSQLTPNTEAF
v_gene: TRBV19; CDR3aa: ASSITAGDYGYT